Listed below are T cell receptor beta chains from one sample, sequenced in a study of blood T cells in healthy people across ages. One entry per CDR3 protein results from TCRdb running MiXCR on the 5' RACE reads. The sample shows about 1,400,000 distinct CDR3 sequences, about 40% of them seen only once. Sample: blood. The receptors derive from a woman aged 18 to 35 in good health. CDR3s include the opening cysteine and the closing phenylalanine or tryptophan. D genes are given only for firm matches. Clone size is not always given. Where it is, it says once, few, many or a class for expanded clones.

clone size: few; V gene: TRBV20-1; D gene: -; J gene: TRBJ2-1; CDR3 DNA: TGCAGTGCTAGAGATCTTGGAGCGCCTACCTACAATGAGCAGTTCTTC; CDR3 protein: CSARDLGAPTYNEQFF
clone size: few; V gene: TRBV7-9; D gene: -; J gene: TRBJ2-1; CDR3 DNA: TGTGCCAGCAGCTGGGACTTCAGCTCCTACAATGAGCAGTTCTTC; CDR3 protein: CASSWDFSSYNEQFF
clone size: -; V gene: TRBV14; D gene: -; J gene: TRBJ2-3; CDR3 DNA: TGTGCCAGCAGCCACCGCAACTATCCAGATACGCAGTATTTT; CDR3 protein: CASSHRNYPDTQYF
clone size: -; V gene: TRBV2; D gene: TRBD1; J gene: TRBJ2-7; CDR3 DNA: TGTGCCAGCGGACCGGACAGGGGCTACGAGCAGTACTTC; CDR3 protein: CASGPDRGYEQYF
clone size: -; V gene: TRBV7-9; D gene: -; J gene: TRBJ1-5; CDR3 DNA: TGTGCCAGCAGCCCGCAGGGTGAACAGCCCCAGCATTTT; CDR3 protein: CASSPQGEQPQHF
clone size: few; V gene: TRBV7-8; D gene: -; J gene: TRBJ2-1; CDR3 DNA: TGTGCCAGCAGCTCGACTAGGGAGGCTTACAATGAGCAGTTCTTC; CDR3 protein: CASSSTREAYNEQFF
clone size: -; V gene: TRBV7-9; D gene: -; J gene: TRBJ2-2; CDR3 DNA: TGTGCCAGCAGCTTAACTTGGACACCAACCGGGGAGCTGTTTTTT; CDR3 protein: CASSLTWTPTGELFF
clone size: -; V gene: TRBV12-3/TRBV12-4; D gene: TRBD1; J gene: TRBJ2-4; CDR3 DNA: TGTGCCAGCAGCCCCGGGACAGCCAAGGACATTCAGTACTTC; CDR3 protein: CASSPGTAKDIQYF
clone size: many; V gene: TRBV10-3; D gene: -; J gene: TRBJ2-5; CDR3 DNA: TGTGCCATCAGTGAGTCTTCTGAGACCCAGTACTTC; CDR3 protein: CAISESSETQYF
clone size: -; V gene: TRBV20-1; D gene: -; J gene: TRBJ2-1; CDR3 DNA: TGCAGTGCTCGCGCGCATGAGCAGTTCTTC; CDR3 protein: CSARAHEQFF
clone size: -; V gene: TRBV7-2; D gene: TRBD2; J gene: TRBJ2-7; CDR3 DNA: TGTGCCGGCTCTGGGACTAGACTCTCCTACAATGAGCAGTACTTC; CDR3 protein: CAGSGTRLSYNEQYF
clone size: few; V gene: TRBV4-1; D gene: TRBD1; J gene: TRBJ1-1; CDR3 DNA: TGCGCCAGCAGCCAAAATGAGGGACAGGGGGCGTGGGACACTGAAGCTTTCTTT; CDR3 protein: CASSQNEGQGAWDTEAFF
clone size: -; V gene: TRBV9; D gene: TRBD2; J gene: TRBJ2-5; CDR3 DNA: TGTGCCAGCAGCGTAGCCGCACTAGCGGGGGGACAAGAGACCCAGTACTTC; CDR3 protein: CASSVAALAGGQETQYF
clone size: -; V gene: TRBV5-1; D gene: -; J gene: TRBJ2-5; CDR3 DNA: TGCGCCAGCAGCCGGACCCAGGGGGAGACCCAGTACTTC; CDR3 protein: CASSRTQGETQYF
clone size: once; V gene: TRBV4-2; D gene: TRBD2; J gene: TRBJ2-7; CDR3 DNA: TGTGCCAGCAGCCTCCCTAGCGGGTCAGAGCAGTACTTC; CDR3 protein: CASSLPSGSEQYF
clone size: few; V gene: TRBV10-3; D gene: -; J gene: TRBJ2-7; CDR3 DNA: TGTGCCATCAGGGATGGACTCGGCGGCTCCTACGAGCAGTACTTC; CDR3 protein: CAIRDGLGGSYEQYF
clone size: few; V gene: TRBV6-2/TRBV6-3; D gene: -; J gene: TRBJ2-1; CDR3 DNA: TGTGCCAGCAGTCGGGGGGCCTGGGGGGTTGAGCAGTTCTTC; CDR3 protein: CASSRGAWGVEQFF
clone size: -; V gene: TRBV6-1; D gene: -; J gene: TRBJ2-5; CDR3 DNA: TGTGCCAGCAGTGGCGCAAAGGGAGAGACCCAGTACTTC; CDR3 protein: CASSGAKGETQYF
clone size: -; V gene: TRBV5-6; D gene: TRBD1; J gene: TRBJ2-3; CDR3 DNA: TGTGCCAGCACCGAGGACAGGGTTGTAACAGATACGCAGTATTTT; CDR3 protein: CASTEDRVVTDTQYF
clone size: -; V gene: TRBV6-5; D gene: -; J gene: TRBJ1-1; CDR3 DNA: TGTGCCGTACAATCGCGGGCCACGAACACTGAAGCTTTCTTT; CDR3 protein: CAVQSRATNTEAFF
clone size: few; V gene: TRBV27; D gene: TRBD2; J gene: TRBJ2-7; CDR3 DNA: TGTGCGACACAATACCGGGAGGGAGCCTACGAGCAGTACTTC; CDR3 protein: CATQYREGAYEQYF
clone size: -; V gene: TRBV10-3; D gene: -; J gene: TRBJ2-1; CDR3 DNA: TGTGCCATCAGTGCGGGGGAGGACAATGAGCAGTTCTTC; CDR3 protein: CAISAGEDNEQFF
clone size: -; V gene: TRBV20-1; D gene: -; J gene: TRBJ2-1; CDR3 DNA: TGCAGTGCTAGGACCGCGGAGCGGGCCTACAATGAGCAGTTCTTC; CDR3 protein: CSARTAERAYNEQFF
clone size: -; V gene: TRBV7-9; D gene: -; J gene: TRBJ1-2; CDR3 DNA: TGTGCCAGCAGCTTAGCCCCCGGGACCGATAACTATGGCTACACCTTC; CDR3 protein: CASSLAPGTDNYGYTF
clone size: few; V gene: TRBV6-6; D gene: TRBD1; J gene: TRBJ2-7; CDR3 DNA: TGTGCCAGCAGTTACAACGACAGGGGACCCCCCCACGGGCAGTACTTC; CDR3 protein: CASSYNDRGPPHGQYF
clone size: -; V gene: TRBV12-3/TRBV12-4; D gene: TRBD1; J gene: TRBJ2-3; CDR3 DNA: TGTGCCAGCAGCTCTAGGACAGGGTGGGATACGCAGTATTTT; CDR3 protein: CASSSRTGWDTQYF
clone size: few; V gene: TRBV7-2; D gene: TRBD2; J gene: TRBJ2-1; CDR3 DNA: TGTGCCAGCAGCTTACTAGCGGGGGGTCAGGATGAGCAGTTCTTC; CDR3 protein: CASSLLAGGQDEQFF
clone size: -; V gene: TRBV6-5; D gene: -; J gene: TRBJ2-5; CDR3 DNA: TGTGCCAGCAGTTTTGACAGGATGGAGCAGTACTTC; CDR3 protein: CASSFDRMEQYF
clone size: -; V gene: TRBV5-1; D gene: -; J gene: TRBJ1-2; CDR3 DNA: TGCGCCAGCAGCTTGGCCCTCACAGAAACTAACTATGGCTACACCTTC; CDR3 protein: CASSLALTETNYGYTF
clone size: -; V gene: TRBV20-1; D gene: TRBD1; J gene: TRBJ1-5; CDR3 DNA: TGCAGTGCCGAATCAGGGGGCAGCAATCAGCCCCAGCATTTT; CDR3 protein: CSAESGGSNQPQHF
clone size: few; V gene: TRBV28; D gene: -; J gene: TRBJ1-2; CDR3 DNA: TGTGCCAGCAGTTTATGGGCCAGGGAGAAAGCTAACTATGGCTACACCTTC; CDR3 protein: CASSLWAREKANYGYTF
clone size: few; V gene: TRBV6-1; D gene: -; J gene: TRBJ2-3; CDR3 DNA: TGTGCCAGCAGTGAATATGCAGATACGCAGTATTTT; CDR3 protein: CASSEYADTQYF
clone size: -; V gene: TRBV6-1; D gene: -; J gene: TRBJ1-1; CDR3 DNA: TGTGCCAGCAGTCGTACGACCGACCGAACAAGAGTGAACACTGAAGCTTTCTTT; CDR3 protein: CASSRTTDRTRVNTEAFF
clone size: -; V gene: TRBV30; D gene: TRBD1; J gene: TRBJ2-3; CDR3 DNA: TGTGCCTGGAGTCCCGGGACAGGCACAGATACGCAGTATTTT; CDR3 protein: CAWSPGTGTDTQYF
clone size: few; V gene: TRBV11-2; D gene: -; J gene: TRBJ2-7; CDR3 DNA: TGTGCCAGCAGCCACTCCCAGAGGTCCTACGAGCAGTACTTC; CDR3 protein: CASSHSQRSYEQYF
clone size: -; V gene: TRBV3-1; D gene: TRBD2; J gene: TRBJ2-5; CDR3 DNA: TGTGCCAGCAGCCAAGGGACTAGCACTGAGCAGTACTTC; CDR3 protein: CASSQGTSTEQYF
clone size: -; V gene: TRBV10-2; D gene: TRBD2; J gene: TRBJ2-5; CDR3 DNA: TGCGCCAGCACTTTGGGACTAGCGAGAGAGACCCAGTACTTC; CDR3 protein: CASTLGLARETQYF
clone size: -; V gene: TRBV3-1; D gene: -; J gene: TRBJ2-5; CDR3 DNA: TGTGCCAGCAGCCAAGTAAATGGGGAGACCCAGTACTTC; CDR3 protein: CASSQVNGETQYF
clone size: -; V gene: TRBV7-9; D gene: TRBD1; J gene: TRBJ2-7; CDR3 DNA: TGTGCCAGCAGCGTTACGACAGGGGGCTTTTCACCCTACGAGCAGTACTTC; CDR3 protein: CASSVTTGGFSPYEQYF
clone size: few; V gene: TRBV24-1; D gene: TRBD2; J gene: TRBJ2-3; CDR3 DNA: TGTGCCACCAGTGCCGGAACTAGCGGGGCCACAGATACGCAGTATTTT; CDR3 protein: CATSAGTSGATDTQYF
clone size: few; V gene: TRBV4-1; D gene: -; J gene: TRBJ1-2; CDR3 DNA: TGCGCCAGCAGCCATGGGGAGACAAACTATGGCTACACCTTC; CDR3 protein: CASSHGETNYGYTF
clone size: -; V gene: TRBV20-1; D gene: -; J gene: TRBJ2-4; CDR3 DNA: TGCAGTGCCAGGCTCAGGGACACCAAAAACATTCAGTACTTC; CDR3 protein: CSARLRDTKNIQYF
clone size: few; V gene: TRBV7-2; D gene: -; J gene: TRBJ2-7; CDR3 DNA: TGTGCCAGCAGCTTAGGGCCGATTAACTACTACGAGCAGTACTTC; CDR3 protein: CASSLGPINYYEQYF
clone size: -; V gene: TRBV5-1; D gene: TRBD2; J gene: TRBJ2-1; CDR3 DNA: TGCGCCGGCAGCTTAACGGGAGGGATGGTCGGCAATGAGCAGTTCTTC; CDR3 protein: CAGSLTGGMVGNEQFF
clone size: -; V gene: TRBV14; D gene: -; J gene: TRBJ2-7; CDR3 DNA: TGTGCCAGCAGCCAAGGGGCTAGAGATAGCTACGAGCAGTACTTC; CDR3 protein: CASSQGARDSYEQYF
clone size: few; V gene: TRBV6-1; D gene: TRBD1; J gene: TRBJ1-1; CDR3 DNA: TGTGCCAGCGGGCTTACAGGGGGCGAAACTGAAGCTTTCTTT; CDR3 protein: CASGLTGGETEAFF
clone size: -; V gene: TRBV20-1; D gene: TRBD2; J gene: TRBJ2-1; CDR3 DNA: TGCAGTGCTAGAGTCATCCTAGCGGGAGTGGGGAATGAGCAGTTCTTC; CDR3 protein: CSARVILAGVGNEQFF
clone size: few; V gene: TRBV20-1; D gene: -; J gene: TRBJ1-6; CDR3 DNA: TGCAGTGGTCTGCAGCAGGGAGGAAATTCACCCCTCCACTTT; CDR3 protein: CSGLQQGGNSPLHF
clone size: once; V gene: TRBV11-3; D gene: -; J gene: TRBJ1-5; CDR3 DNA: TGTGCCGGCAGCTTAGAGGGCGGAAGGACCAATCAGCCCCAGCATTTT; CDR3 protein: CAGSLEGGRTNQPQHF
clone size: -; V gene: TRBV20-1; D gene: TRBD2; J gene: TRBJ2-2; CDR3 DNA: TGCAGTGCTAGAGATCCGGCTGGGACTAGCGGGAGAGGGGCCTCAGATGGGGAGCTGTTTTTT; CDR3 protein: CSARDPAGTSGRGASDGELFF
clone size: -; V gene: TRBV28; D gene: -; J gene: TRBJ2-1; CDR3 DNA: TGTGCCAGCAGTTTGCTAGAGTCTGAGCAGTTCTTC; CDR3 protein: CASSLLESEQFF
clone size: -; V gene: TRBV28; D gene: TRBD2; J gene: TRBJ2-1; CDR3 DNA: TGTGCCAGCACCAATAGGTATAGCGGGGGGAGGTCCTACAATGAGCAGTTCTTC; CDR3 protein: CASTNRYSGGRSYNEQFF
clone size: -; V gene: TRBV20-1; D gene: -; J gene: TRBJ2-3; CDR3 DNA: TGCAGTGCTAGAGCTTCAGCGGAATCCCTTTGGGGCACAGATACGCAGTATTTT; CDR3 protein: CSARASAESLWGTDTQYF
clone size: -; V gene: TRBV4-2; D gene: -; J gene: TRBJ1-5; CDR3 DNA: TGTGCCAGCAGCCGCACCAATCAGCCCCTGCATTTT; CDR3 protein: CASSRTNQPLHF